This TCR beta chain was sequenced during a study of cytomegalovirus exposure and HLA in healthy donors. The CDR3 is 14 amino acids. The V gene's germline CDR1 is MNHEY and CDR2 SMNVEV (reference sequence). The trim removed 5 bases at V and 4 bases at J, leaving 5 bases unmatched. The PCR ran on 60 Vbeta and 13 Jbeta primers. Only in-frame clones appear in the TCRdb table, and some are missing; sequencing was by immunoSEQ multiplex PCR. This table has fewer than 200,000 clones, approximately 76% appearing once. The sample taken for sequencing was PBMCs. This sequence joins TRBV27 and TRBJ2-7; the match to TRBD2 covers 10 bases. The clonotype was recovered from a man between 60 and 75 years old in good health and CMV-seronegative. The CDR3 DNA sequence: TGTGCCAGCAGTCCTCTAGCGGGAGTATACGAGCAGTACTTC. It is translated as CASSPLAGVYEQYF.